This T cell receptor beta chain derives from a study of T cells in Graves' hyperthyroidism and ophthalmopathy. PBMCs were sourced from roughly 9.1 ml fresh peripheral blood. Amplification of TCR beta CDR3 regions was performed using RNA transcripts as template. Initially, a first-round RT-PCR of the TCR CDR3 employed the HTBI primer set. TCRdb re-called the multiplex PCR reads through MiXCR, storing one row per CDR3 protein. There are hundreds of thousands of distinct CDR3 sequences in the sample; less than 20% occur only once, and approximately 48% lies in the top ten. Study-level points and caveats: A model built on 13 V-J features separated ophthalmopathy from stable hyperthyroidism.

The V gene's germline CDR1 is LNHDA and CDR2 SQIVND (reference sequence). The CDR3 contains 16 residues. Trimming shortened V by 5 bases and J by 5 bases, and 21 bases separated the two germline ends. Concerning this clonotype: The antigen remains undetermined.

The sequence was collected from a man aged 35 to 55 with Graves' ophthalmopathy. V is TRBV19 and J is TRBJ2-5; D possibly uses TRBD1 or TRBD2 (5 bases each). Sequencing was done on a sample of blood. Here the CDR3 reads CASSGDAGTVEETQYF. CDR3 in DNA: TGTGCCAGTAGTGGGGACGCCGGGACGGTGGAGGAGACCCAGTACTTC.